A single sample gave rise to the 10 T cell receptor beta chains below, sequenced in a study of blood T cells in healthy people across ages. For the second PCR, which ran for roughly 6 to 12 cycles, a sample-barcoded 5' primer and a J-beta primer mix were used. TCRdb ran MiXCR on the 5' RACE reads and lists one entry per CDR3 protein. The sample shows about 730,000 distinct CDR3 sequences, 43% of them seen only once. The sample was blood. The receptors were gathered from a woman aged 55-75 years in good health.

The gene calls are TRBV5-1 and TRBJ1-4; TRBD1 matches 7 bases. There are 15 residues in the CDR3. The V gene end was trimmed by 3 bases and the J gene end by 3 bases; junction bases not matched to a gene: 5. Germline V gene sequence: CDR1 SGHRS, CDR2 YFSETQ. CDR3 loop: CASSCGTAPNEKLFF. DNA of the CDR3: TGCGCCAGCAGCTGTGGGACAGCTCCTAATGAAAAACTGTTTTTT.

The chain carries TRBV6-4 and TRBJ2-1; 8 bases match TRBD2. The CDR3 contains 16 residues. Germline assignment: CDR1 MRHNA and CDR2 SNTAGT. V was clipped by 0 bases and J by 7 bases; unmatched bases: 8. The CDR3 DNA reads TGTGCCAGCAGTGACTCGAAACGGGGGGGGTTGAATGAGCAGTTCTTC. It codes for CASSDSKRGGLNEQFF.

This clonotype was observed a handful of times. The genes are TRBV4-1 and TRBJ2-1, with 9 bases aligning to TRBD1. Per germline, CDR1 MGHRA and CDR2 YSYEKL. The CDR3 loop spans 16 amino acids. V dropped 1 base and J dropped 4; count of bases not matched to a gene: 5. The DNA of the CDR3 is TGCGCCAGCAGCCAAGGTTTGGACAGGGGATACAATGAGCAGTTCTTC. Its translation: CASSQGLDRGYNEQFF.

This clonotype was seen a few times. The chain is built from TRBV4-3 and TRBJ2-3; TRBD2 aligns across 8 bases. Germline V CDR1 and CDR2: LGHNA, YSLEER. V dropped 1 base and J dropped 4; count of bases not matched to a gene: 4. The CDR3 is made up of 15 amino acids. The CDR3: CASSQGRAGADTQYF. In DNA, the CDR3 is TGCGCCAGCAGCCAAGGACGAGCGGGAGCAGATACGCAGTATTTT.

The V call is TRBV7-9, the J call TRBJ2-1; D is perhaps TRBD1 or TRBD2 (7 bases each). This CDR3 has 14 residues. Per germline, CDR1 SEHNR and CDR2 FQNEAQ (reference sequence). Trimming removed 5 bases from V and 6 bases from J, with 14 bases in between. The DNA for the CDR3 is TGTGCCAGCAGCCAGGGGGGGGGATCCAATGAGCAGTTCTTC. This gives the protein CASSQGGGSNEQFF. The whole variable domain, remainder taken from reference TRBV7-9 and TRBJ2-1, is DTGVSQNPRHKITKRGQNVTFRCDPISEHNRLYWYRQTLGQGPEFLTYFQNEAQLEKSRLLSDRFSAERPKGSFSTLEIQRTEQGDSAMYLCASSQGGGSNEQFFGPGTRLTVL.

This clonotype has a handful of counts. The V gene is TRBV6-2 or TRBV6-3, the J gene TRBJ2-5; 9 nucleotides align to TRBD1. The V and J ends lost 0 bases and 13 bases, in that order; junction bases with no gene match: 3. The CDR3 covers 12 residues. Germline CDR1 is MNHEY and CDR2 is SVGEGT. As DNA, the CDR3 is TGTGCCAGCAGTTACTCTGGGACAGGGACGTACTTC. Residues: CASSYSGTGTYF.

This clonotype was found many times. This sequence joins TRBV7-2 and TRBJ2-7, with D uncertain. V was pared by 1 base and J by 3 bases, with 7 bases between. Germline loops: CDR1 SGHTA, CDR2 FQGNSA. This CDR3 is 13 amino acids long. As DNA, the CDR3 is TGTGCCAGCAGCTTAGGCAGACTCTACGAGCAGTACTTC. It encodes CASSLGRLYEQYF. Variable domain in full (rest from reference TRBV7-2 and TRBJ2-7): GAGVSQSPSNKVTEKGKDVELRCDPISGHTALYWYRQSLGQGLEFLIYFQGNSAPDKSGLPSDRFSAERTGGSVSTLTIQRTQQEDSAVYLCASSLGRLYEQYFGPGTRLTVT.

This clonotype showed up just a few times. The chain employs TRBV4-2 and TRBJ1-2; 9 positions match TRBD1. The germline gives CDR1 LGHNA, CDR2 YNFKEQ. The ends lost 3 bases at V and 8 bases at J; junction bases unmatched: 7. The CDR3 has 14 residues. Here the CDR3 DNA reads TGTGCCAGCAGCCATCACAGGGGGCTTGAAGGCTACACCTTC. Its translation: CASSHHRGLEGYTF.

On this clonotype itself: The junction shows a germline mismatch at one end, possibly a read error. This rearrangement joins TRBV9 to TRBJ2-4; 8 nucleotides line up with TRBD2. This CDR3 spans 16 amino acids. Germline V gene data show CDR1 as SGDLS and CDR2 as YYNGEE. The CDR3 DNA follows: TGTGCCAGCAGCGTAGCCGGGGGGGAGTCCCAAAACATGCAGTACTTC. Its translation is CASSVAGGESQNMQYF.

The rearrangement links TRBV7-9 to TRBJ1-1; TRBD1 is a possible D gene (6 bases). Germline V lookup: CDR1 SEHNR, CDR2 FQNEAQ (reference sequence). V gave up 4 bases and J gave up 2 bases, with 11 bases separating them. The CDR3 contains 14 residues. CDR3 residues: CASSSGTLNTEAFF. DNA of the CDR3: TGTGCCAGCAGCTCCGGGACACTCAACACTGAAGCTTTCTTT.